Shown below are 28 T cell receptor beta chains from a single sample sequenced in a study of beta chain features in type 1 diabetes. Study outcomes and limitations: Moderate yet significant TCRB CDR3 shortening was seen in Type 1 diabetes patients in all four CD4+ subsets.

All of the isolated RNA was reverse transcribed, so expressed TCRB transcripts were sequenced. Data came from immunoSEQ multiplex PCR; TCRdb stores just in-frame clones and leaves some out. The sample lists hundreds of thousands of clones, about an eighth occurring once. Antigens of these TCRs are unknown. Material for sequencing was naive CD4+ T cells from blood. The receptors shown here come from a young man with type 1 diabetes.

Written as DNA, the CDR3 is TGTGCCAGCAGCTTAGCGCTCCGGGACTACGAGCAGTACTTC. Translating gives CASSLALRDYEQYF. The V call is TRBV7-2, the J call TRBJ2-7; TRBD2 is a possible D gene (5 bases). The germline gives CDR1 SGHTA, CDR2 FQGNSA. The ends were cut back, 0 bases at V and 3 bases at J, with 9 bases in the middle. The CDR3 has 14 amino acids.

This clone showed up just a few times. CDR3 sequence reads: CAWSPRGRYTF. DNA of the CDR3: TGTGCCTGGAGCCCTCGTGGCCGCTACACCTTC. V gene TRBV30 combines with J gene TRBJ1-2; D gene ambiguous. Germline values: CDR1 GTSNPN, CDR2 SVGIG (reference sequence). This CDR3 region has 11 residues. V gave up 3 bases and J gave up 9 bases, with 11 bases separating them. The whole variable domain, filled in from reference TRBV30 and TRBJ1-2, reads SQTIHQWPATLVQPVGSPLSLECTVEGTSNPNLYWYRQAAGRGLQLLFYSVGIGQISSEVPQNLSASRPQDRQFILSSKKLLLSDSGFYLCAWSPRGRYTFGSGTRLTVV.

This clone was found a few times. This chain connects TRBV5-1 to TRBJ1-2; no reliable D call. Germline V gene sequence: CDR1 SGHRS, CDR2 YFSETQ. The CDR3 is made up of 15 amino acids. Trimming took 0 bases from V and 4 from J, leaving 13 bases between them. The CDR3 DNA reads TGCGCCAGCAGCTTGGGAGCTCTAGCAGGCTATGGCTACACCTTC. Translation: CASSLGALAGYGYTF.

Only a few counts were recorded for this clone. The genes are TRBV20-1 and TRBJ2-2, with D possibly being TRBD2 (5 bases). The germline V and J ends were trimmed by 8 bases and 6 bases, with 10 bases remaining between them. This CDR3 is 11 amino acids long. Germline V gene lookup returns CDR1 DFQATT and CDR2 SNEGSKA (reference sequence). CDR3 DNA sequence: TGCAGTACTCTAGCACCCGGGGAGCTGTTTTTT. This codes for CSTLAPGELFF.

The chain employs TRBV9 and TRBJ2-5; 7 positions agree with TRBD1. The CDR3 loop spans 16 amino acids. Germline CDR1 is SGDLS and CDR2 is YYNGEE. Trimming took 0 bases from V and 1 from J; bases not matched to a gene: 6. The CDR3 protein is CASSVAPGGSQETQYF. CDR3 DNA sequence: TGTGCCAGCAGCGTAGCCCCAGGGGGTAGCCAAGAGACCCAGTACTTC.

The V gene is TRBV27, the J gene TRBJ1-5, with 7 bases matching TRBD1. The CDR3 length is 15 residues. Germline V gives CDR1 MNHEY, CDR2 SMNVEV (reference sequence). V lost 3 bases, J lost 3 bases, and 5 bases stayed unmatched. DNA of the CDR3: TGTGCCAGCAGTTTGGACAGGAGTTTCAATCAGCCCCAGCATTTT. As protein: CASSLDRSFNQPQHF.

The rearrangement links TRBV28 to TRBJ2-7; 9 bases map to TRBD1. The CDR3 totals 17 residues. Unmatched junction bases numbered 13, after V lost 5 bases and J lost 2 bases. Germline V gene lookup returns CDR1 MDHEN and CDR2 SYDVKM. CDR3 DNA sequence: TGTGCCAGCAGTCCCATTCCGGGACAGGGAGCTACCTACGAGCAGTACTTC. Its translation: CASSPIPGQGATYEQYF.

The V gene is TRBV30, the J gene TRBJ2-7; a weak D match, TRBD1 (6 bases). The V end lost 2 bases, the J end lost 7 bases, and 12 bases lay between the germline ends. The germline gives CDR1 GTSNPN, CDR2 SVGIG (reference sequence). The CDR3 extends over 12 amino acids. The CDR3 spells CAWSKGDEEQYF. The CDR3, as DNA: TGTGCCTGGAGTAAGGGGGATGAAGAGCAGTACTTC.

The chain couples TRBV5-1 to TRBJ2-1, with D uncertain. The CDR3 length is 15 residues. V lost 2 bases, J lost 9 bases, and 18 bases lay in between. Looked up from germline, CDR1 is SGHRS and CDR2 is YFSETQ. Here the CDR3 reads CASSLGSGRAGEQFF. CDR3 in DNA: TGCGCCAGCAGCTTAGGGTCCGGACGGGCTGGTGAGCAGTTCTTC.

CDR3 sequence: CAWSTTGTSQETQYF. CDR3 DNA sequence: TGTGCCTGGAGTACGACCGGGACTTCGCAGGAGACCCAGTACTTC. V gene TRBV30 combines with J gene TRBJ2-5, with a weak D call TRBD2 (6 bases). This CDR3 contains 15 residues. In germline, CDR1 is GTSNPN, CDR2 SVGIG (reference sequence). Trimming took 2 bases from V and 5 from J, leaving 18 bases between them.

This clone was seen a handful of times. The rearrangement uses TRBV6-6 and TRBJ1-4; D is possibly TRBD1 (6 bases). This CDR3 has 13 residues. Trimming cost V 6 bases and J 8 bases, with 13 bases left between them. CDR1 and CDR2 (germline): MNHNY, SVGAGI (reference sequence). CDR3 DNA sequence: TGTGCCAGCAGCCAGGACAGAAGCGAAAAACTGTTTTTT. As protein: CASSQDRSEKLFF.

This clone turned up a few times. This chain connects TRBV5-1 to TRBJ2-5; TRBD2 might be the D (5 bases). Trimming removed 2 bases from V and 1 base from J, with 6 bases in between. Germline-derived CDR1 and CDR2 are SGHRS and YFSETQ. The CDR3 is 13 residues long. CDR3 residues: CASSFGIQETQYF. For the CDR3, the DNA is TGCGCCAGCAGCTTCGGGATCCAAGAGACCCAGTACTTC.

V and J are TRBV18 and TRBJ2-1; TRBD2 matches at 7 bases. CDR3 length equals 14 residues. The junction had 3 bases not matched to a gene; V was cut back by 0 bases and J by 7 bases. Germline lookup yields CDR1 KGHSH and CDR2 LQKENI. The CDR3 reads CASSPPPGGNEQFF. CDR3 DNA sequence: TGTGCCAGCTCACCACCTCCCGGGGGGAATGAGCAGTTCTTC.

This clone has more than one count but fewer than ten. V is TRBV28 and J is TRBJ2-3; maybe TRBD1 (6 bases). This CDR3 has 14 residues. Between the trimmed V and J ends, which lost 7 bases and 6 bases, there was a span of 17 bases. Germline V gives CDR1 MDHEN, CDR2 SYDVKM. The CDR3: CASKRDTSGDTQYF. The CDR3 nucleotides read TGTGCCAGCAAAAGGGACACTTCTGGGGATACGCAGTATTTT.

The chain's CDR3 is CASSLAAGGKAFF. CDR3 coding DNA: TGTGCCAGCAGCTTGGCGGCGGGGGGAAAAGCTTTCTTT. This sequence joins TRBV5-4 and TRBJ1-1, with D possibly being TRBD1 (5 bases). V lost 0 bases and J lost 9, with 12 bases in between. The CDR3 is 13 amino acids. Per the germline V gene, CDR1 is SGHNT and CDR2 is YYREEE (reference sequence). Drawing the rest from reference TRBV5-4 and TRBJ1-1, the complete variable domain is ETGVTQSPTHLIKTRGQQVTLRCSSQSGHNTVSWYQQALGQGPQFIFQYYREEENGRGNFPPRFSGLQFPNYSSELNVNALELDDSALYLCASSLAAGGKAFFGQGTRLTVV.

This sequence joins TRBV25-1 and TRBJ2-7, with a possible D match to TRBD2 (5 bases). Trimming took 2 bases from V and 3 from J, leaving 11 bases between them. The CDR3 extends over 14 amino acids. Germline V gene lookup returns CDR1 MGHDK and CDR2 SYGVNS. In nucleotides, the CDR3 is TGTGCCAGCAGTGAAGCCGGGGTGGGCTACGAGCAGTACTTC. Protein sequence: CASSEAGVGYEQYF.

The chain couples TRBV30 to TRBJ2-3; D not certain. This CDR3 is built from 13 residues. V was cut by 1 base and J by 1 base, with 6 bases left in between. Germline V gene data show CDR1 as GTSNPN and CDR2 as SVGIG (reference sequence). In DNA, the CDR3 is TGTGCCTGGAGTGAAGACCGCACAGATACGCAGTATTTT. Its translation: CAWSEDRTDTQYF.

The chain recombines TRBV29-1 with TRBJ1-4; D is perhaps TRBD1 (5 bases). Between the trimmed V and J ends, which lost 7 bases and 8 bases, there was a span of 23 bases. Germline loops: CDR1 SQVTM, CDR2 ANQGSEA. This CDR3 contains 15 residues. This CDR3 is CSATPGTTREEKLFF. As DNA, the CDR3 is TGCAGCGCAACTCCCGGGACCACCAGGGAGGAAAAACTGTTTTTT.

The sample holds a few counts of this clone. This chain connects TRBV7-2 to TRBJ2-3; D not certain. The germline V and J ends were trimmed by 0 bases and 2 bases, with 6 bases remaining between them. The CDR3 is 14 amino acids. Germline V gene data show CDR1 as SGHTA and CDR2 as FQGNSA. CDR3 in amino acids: CASSLAEYTDTQYF. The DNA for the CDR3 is TGTGCCAGCAGCTTAGCGGAATACACAGATACGCAGTATTTT.

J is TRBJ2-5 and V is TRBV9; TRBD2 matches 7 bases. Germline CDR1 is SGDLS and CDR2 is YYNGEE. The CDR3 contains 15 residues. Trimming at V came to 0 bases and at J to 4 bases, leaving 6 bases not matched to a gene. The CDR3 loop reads CASSVGWREGETQYF. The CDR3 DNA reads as TGTGCCAGCAGCGTAGGGTGGAGGGAGGGAGAGACCCAGTACTTC.

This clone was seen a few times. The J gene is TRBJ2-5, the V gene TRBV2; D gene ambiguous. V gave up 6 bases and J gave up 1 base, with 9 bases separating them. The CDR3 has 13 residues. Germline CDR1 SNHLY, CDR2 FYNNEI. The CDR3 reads CASRRNFQETQYF. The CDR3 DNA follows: TGTGCCAGCAGGCGCAATTTCCAAGAGACCCAGTACTTC. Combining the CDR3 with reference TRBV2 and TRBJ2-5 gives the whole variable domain EPEVTQTPSHQVTQMGQEVILRCVPISNHLYFYWYRQILGQKVEFLVSFYNNEISEKSEIFDDQFSVERPDGSNFTLKIRSTKLEDSAMYFCASRRNFQETQYFGPGTRLLVL.

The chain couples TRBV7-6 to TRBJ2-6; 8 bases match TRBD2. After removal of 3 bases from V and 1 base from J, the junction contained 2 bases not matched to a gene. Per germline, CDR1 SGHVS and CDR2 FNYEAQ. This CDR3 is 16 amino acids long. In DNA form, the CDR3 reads TGTGCCAGCAGCTTCGGACTAGCTTCTGGGGCCAACGTCCTGACTTTC. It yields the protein CASSFGLASGANVLTF.

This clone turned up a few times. The CDR3 loop is CAGGGGLSTDTQYF. The CDR3 nucleotides are TGTGCCGGAGGAGGGGGACTGAGCACAGATACGCAGTATTTT. V is TRBV10-3 and J is TRBJ2-3; D possibly matches TRBD1 or TRBD2 (6 bases each). V lost 11 bases to trimming and J lost 0 bases, with 15 bases between them. CDR3 length equals 14 residues. CDR1 is ENHRY and CDR2 is SYGVKD in the germline V gene.

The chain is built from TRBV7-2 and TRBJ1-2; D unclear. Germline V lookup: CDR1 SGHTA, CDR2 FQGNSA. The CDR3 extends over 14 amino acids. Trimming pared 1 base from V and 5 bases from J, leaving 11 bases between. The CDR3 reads CASSLEPASYGYTF. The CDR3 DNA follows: TGTGCCAGCAGCTTAGAACCAGCAAGTTATGGCTACACCTTC.

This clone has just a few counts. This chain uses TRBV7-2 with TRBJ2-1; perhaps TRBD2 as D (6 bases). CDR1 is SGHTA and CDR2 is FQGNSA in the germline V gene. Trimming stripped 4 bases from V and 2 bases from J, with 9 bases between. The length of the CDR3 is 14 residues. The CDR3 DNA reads TGTGCCAGCAGCTGGGACTCAGCCTACAATGAGCAGTTCTTC. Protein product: CASSWDSAYNEQFF.

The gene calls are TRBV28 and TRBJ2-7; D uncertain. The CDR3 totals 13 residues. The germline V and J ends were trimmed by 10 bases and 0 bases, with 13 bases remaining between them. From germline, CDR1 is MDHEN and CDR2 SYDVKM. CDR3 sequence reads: CATKAGSSYEQYF. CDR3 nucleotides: TGTGCCACAAAAGCTGGCAGCTCCTACGAGCAGTACTTC.

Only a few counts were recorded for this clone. CDR3 nucleotide sequence: TGCAGCGTTCAGGTGTGGGCAGGGGGCAACTATGGCTACACCTTC. Protein: CSVQVWAGGNYGYTF. The V gene is TRBV29-1, the J gene TRBJ1-2; the match to TRBD1 covers 8 bases. V lost 5 bases, J lost 2 bases, and 10 bases stayed unmatched. CDR3 size: 15 residues. Germline-derived CDR1 and CDR2 are SQVTM and ANQGSEA.

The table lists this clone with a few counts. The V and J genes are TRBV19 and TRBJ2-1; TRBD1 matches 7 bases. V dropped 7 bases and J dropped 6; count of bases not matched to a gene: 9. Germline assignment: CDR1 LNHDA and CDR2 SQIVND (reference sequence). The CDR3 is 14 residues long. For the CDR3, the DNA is TGTGCCAGTAAACTCCAGGGGGATAGCAATGAGCAGTTCTTC. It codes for CASKLQGDSNEQFF.